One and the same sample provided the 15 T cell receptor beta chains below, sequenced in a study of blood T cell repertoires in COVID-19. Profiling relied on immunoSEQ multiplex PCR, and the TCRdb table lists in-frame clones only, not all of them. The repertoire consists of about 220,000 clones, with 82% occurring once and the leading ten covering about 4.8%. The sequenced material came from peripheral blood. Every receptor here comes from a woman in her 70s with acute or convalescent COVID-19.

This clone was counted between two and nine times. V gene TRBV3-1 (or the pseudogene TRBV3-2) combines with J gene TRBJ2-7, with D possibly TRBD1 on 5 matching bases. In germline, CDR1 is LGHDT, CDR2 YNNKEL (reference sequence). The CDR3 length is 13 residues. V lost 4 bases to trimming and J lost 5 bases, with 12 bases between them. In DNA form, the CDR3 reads TGTGCCAGCAGCCCCGGCAGGGCCCACGAGCAGTACTTC. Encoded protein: CASSPGRAHEQYF.

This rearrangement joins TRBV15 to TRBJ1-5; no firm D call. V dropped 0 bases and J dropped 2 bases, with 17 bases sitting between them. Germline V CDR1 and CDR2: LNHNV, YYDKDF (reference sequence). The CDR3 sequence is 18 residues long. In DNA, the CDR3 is TGTGCCACCAGCAGAGATCGCGGAGGATTGGCTGGCAATCAGCCCCAGCATTTT. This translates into CATSRDRGGLAGNQPQHF.

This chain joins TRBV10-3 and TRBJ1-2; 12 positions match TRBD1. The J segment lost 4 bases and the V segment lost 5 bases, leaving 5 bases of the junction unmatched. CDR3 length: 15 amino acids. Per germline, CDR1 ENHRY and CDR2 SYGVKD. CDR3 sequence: CAISPGTGGGYGYTF. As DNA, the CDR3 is TGTGCCATCAGTCCCGGGACAGGGGGCGGCTATGGCTACACCTTC.

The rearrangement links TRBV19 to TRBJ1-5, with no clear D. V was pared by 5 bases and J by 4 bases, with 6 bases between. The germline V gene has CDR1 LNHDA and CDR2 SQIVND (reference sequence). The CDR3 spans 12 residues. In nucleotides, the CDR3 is TGTGCCAGTAGTCCTAAGAATCAGCCCCAGCATTTT. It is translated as CASSPKNQPQHF. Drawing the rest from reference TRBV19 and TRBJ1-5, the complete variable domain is DGGITQSPKYLFRKEGQNVTLSCEQNLNHDAMYWYRQDPGQGLRLIYYSQIVNDFQKGDIAEGYSVSREKKESFPLTVTSAQKNPTAFYLCASSPKNQPQHFGDGTRLSIL.

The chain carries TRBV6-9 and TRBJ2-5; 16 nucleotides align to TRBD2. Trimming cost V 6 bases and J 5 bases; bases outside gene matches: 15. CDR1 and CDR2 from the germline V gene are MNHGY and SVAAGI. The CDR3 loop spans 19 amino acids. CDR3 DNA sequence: TGTGCCAGCAGCCTAATGGGGACTAGCGGGGGGGCCGAGATGGAGACCCAGTACTTC. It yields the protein CASSLMGTSGGAEMETQYF.

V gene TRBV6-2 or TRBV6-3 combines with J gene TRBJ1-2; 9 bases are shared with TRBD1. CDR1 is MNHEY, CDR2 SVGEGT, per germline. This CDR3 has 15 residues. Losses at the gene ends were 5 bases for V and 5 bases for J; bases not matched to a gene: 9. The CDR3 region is CASSIQQGAAYGYTF. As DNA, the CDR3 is TGTGCCAGCAGTATACAACAGGGGGCGGCTTATGGCTACACCTTC.

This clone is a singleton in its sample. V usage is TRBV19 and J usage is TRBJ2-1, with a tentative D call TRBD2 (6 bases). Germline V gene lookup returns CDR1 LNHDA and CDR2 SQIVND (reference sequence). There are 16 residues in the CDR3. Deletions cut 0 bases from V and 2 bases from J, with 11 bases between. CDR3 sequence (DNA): TGTGCCAGTAGTATAGACACTGGAGGGACCTACAATGAGCAGTTCTTC. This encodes CASSIDTGGTYNEQFF.

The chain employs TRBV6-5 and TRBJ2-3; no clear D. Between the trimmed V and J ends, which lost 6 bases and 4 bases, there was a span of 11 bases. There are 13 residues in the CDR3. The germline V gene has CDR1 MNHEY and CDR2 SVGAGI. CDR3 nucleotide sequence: TGTGCCAGCAGAACCATAGTTGCAGATACGCAGTATTTT. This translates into CASRTIVADTQYF.

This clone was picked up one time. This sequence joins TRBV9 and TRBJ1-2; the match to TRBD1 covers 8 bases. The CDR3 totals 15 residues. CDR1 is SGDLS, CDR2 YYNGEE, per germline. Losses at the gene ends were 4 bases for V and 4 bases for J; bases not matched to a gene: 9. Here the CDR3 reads CASSLQGAVGYGYTF. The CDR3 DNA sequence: TGTGCCAGCAGCCTGCAGGGGGCCGTAGGCTATGGCTACACCTTC.

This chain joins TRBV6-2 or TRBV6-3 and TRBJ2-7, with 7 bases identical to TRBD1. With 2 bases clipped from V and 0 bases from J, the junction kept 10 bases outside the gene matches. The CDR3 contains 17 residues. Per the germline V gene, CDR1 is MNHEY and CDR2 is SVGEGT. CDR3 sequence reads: CASSYRRGTVNSYEQYF. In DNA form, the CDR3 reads TGTGCCAGCAGTTACCGCCGAGGGACAGTCAACTCCTACGAGCAGTACTTC.

In nucleotides, the CDR3 is TGTGCCAGCAGTGATACCCCTATTTTGTACTTC. Its protein product is CASSDTPILYF. The gene calls are TRBV6-1 and TRBJ2-7; D is unclear. The ends were cut back, 3 bases at V and 12 bases at J, with 12 bases in the middle. CDR1 is MNHNS and CDR2 is SASEGT in the germline V gene. This CDR3 contains 11 residues.

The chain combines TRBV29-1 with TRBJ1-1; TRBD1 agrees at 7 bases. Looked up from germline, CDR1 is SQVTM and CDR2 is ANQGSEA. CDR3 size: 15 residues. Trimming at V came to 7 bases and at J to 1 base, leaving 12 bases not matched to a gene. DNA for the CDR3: TGCAGCGGGAAGTCTGGGACAGTCTGGAACACTGAAGCTTTCTTT. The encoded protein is CSGKSGTVWNTEAFF.

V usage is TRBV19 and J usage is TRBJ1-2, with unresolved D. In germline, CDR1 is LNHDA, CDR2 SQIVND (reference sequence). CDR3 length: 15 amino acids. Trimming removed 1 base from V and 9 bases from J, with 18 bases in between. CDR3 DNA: TGTGCCAGTAGTATAGTTCCGGCAGGTTACGAGAGCTACACCTTC. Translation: CASSIVPAGYESYTF.

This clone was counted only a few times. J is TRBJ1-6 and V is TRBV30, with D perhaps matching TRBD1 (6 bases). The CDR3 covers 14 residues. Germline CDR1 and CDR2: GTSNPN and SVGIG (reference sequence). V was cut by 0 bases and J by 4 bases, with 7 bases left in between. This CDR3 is CAWSVQGYNSPLHF. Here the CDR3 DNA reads TGTGCCTGGAGTGTGCAGGGGTATAATTCACCCCTCCACTTT.

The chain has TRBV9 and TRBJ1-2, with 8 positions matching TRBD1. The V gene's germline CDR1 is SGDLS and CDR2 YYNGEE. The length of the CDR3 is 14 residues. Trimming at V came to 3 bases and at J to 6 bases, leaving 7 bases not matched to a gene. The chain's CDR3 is CASSGTGRNNGYTF. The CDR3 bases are TGTGCCAGCAGCGGGACAGGGCGAAACAATGGCTACACCTTC.